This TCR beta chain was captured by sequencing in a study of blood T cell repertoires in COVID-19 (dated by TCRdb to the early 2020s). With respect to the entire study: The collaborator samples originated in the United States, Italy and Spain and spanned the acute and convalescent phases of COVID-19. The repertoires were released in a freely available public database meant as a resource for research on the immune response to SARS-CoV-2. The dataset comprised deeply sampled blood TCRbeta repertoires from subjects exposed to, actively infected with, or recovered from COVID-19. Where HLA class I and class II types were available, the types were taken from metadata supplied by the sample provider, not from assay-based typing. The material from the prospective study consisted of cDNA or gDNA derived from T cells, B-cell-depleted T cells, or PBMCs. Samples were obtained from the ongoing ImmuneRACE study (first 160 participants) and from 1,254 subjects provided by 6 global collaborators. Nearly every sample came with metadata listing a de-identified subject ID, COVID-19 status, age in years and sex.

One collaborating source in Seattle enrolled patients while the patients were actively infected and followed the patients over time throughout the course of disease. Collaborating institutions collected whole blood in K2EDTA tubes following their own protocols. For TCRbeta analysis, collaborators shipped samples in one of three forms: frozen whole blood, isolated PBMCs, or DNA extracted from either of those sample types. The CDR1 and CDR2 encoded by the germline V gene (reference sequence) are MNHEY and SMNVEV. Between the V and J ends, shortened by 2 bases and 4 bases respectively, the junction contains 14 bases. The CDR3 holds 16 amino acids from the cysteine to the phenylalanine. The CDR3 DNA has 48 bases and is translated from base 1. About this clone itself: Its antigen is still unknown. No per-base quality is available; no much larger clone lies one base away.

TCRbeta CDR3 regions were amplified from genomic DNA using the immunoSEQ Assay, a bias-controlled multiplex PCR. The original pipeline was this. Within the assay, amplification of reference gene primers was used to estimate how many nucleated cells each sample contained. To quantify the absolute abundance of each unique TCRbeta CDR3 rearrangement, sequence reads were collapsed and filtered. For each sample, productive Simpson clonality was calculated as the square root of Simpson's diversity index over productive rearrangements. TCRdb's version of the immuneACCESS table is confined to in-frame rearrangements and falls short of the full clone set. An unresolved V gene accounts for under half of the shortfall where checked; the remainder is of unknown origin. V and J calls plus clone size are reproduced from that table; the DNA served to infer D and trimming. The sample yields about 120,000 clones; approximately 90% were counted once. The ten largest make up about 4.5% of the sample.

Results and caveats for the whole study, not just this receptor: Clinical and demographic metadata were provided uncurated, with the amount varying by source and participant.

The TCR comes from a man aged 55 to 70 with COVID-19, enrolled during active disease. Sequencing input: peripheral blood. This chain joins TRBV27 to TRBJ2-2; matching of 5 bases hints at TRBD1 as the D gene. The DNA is TGTGCCAGCAGTTTAGAATCCAGGACACGCACCGGGGAGCTGTTTTTT. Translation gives CASSLESRTRTGELFF.